One sample yielded the 9 T cell receptor beta chains listed below, sequenced in a study of beta chain features in type 1 diabetes. Sequencing targeted expressed TCRB transcripts, as all isolated RNA had been reverse transcribed. The protocol was immunoSEQ multiplex PCR, while the TCRdb copy is restricted to in-frame clones and leaves out a portion. The sample yields approximately 250,000 clones, 16% seen once. General observations from the study: There was a moderate but significant shortening of TCRB CDR3s in all four CD4+ subsets of Type 1 diabetes patients.

The antigens for these receptors are not known. Sequenced material: naive CD4+ T cells from blood. All receptors come from a man aged 30-40 years with type 1 diabetes.

This clone was observed a few times. The chain has TRBV20-1 and TRBJ1-2, with D hard to call. CDR3 length: 11 residues. V was clipped by 3 bases and J by 6 bases, with 8 bases between them. The V gene's germline CDR1 is DFQATT and CDR2 SNEGSKA (reference sequence). The CDR3 here is CSASPGNGYTF. CDR3 bases: TGCAGTGCTAGCCCGGGGAATGGCTACACCTTC.

About this clone: Relative to the germline gene, one junction end is altered; a read error may explain this. The chain joins TRBV30 to TRBJ2-3; TRBD2 is a possible D gene (5 bases). Germline values: CDR1 GTSNPN, CDR2 SVGIG (reference sequence). The CDR3 extends over 12 amino acids. The CDR3 here is CARGEVTETQYF. The CDR3 DNA reads TGTGCCCGGGGAGAGGTCACAGAAACGCAGTATTTT.

J is TRBJ2-3 and V is TRBV2; D is possibly TRBD1 or TRBD2 (7 bases each). V shed 1 base and J shed 5 bases, with 13 bases lying between them. The CDR3 has 15 residues. Germline V lookup: CDR1 SNHLY, CDR2 FYNNEI. In nucleotides, the CDR3 is TGTGCCAGCAGTGAAGGGACTAGACAGGGAGATACGCAGTATTTT. Its translation: CASSEGTRQGDTQYF.

The J gene is TRBJ2-1, the V gene TRBV19, with 7 bases that match TRBD1. This CDR3 contains 17 residues. The V gene end was trimmed by 2 bases and the J gene end by 0 bases; junction bases not matched to a gene: 7. Germline lookup yields CDR1 LNHDA and CDR2 SQIVND (reference sequence). The chain's CDR3 is CASSIITGQFSYNEQFF. The CDR3 DNA follows: TGTGCCAGTAGTATAATTACGGGACAGTTCTCCTACAATGAGCAGTTCTTC.

This rearrangement joins TRBV10-3 to TRBJ2-3; TRBD2 agrees at 9 bases. The germline gives CDR1 ENHRY, CDR2 SYGVKD. The CDR3 length is 14 residues. V trimming: 4 bases; J trimming: 4 bases; junction bases outside the gene matches: 3. The chain's CDR3 is CAISVAGGADTQYF. The CDR3 DNA follows: TGTGCCATCAGTGTGGCGGGAGGGGCAGATACGCAGTATTTT.

The chain uses TRBV15 and TRBJ2-2; a weak D match, TRBD1 (5 bases). Looked up from germline, CDR1 is LNHNV and CDR2 is YYDKDF (reference sequence). V shed 0 bases and J shed 6 bases, with 8 bases lying between them. The CDR3 runs 14 residues. The CDR3 sequence: CATSRDRVPGELFF. In DNA, the CDR3 is TGTGCCACCAGCAGAGACAGGGTCCCCGGGGAGCTGTTTTTT.

In DNA form, the CDR3 reads TGTGCCAGTAGTATTATTCCTACTAGCGGCCTGTACAATGAGCAGTTCTTC. It specifies CASSIIPTSGLYNEQFF. V is TRBV19 and J is TRBJ2-1, with TRBD2 matching over 8 bases. The CDR3 runs 17 residues. The germline V gene has CDR1 LNHDA and CDR2 SQIVND (reference sequence). V gave up 3 bases and J gave up 4 bases; unmatched junction bases: 11.

The table lists this clone with a few counts. The J gene is TRBJ1-1, the V gene TRBV29-1; TRBD1 matches at 7 bases. This CDR3 comprises 14 residues. V trimming: 6 bases; J trimming: 1 base; junction bases outside the gene matches: 8. The germline CDR1 and CDR2 sequences are SQVTM and ANQGSEA. This CDR3 is CSVARQGENTEAFF. The CDR3 DNA sequence: TGCAGCGTCGCGAGGCAGGGGGAGAACACTGAAGCTTTCTTT.

J is TRBJ2-3 and V is TRBV2; perhaps D is TRBD1 or TRBD2 (6 bases each). V was trimmed by 7 bases and J by 6 bases, leaving 23 bases between them. Looked up from germline, CDR1 is SNHLY and CDR2 is FYNNEI. This CDR3 comprises 16 residues. As DNA, the CDR3 is TGTGCCAGCACGTTACAGGGCGGGGCCGGATTGGATACGCAGTATTTT. Its translation is CASTLQGGAGLDTQYF.